The source of this TCR beta chain is a study of cytomegalovirus exposure and HLA in healthy donors. A multiplex PCR was run with 60 Vbeta primers and 13 Jbeta primers. Assay used: immunoSEQ multiplex PCR; TCRdb lists only in-frame clones, some missing. This sample's table has about 51,000 clones. This CDR3 region has 15 residues. CDR1 and CDR2 from the germline V gene are LGHNA and YNFKEQ. V shed 0 bases, J shed 6 bases, and the junction held 0 bases outside the gene matches. This chain joins TRBV4-2 and TRBJ2-2; 11 nucleotides match TRBD2. Source material: PBMCs. The clonotype was recovered from a man aged 35 to 55 in good health and CMV-seropositive. CDR3 sequence reads: CASSQDSGGAGELFF. CDR3 nucleotide sequence: TGTGCCAGCAGCCAAGATAGCGGGGGGGCCGGGGAGCTGTTTTTT.